This T cell receptor beta chain emerged from a study of regulatory T cells in long-lasting Graves disease (dated by TCRdb to the early 2020s). For context, the study as a whole: Persistent Graves' disease meant more than 5 years of antithyroid drug treatment with TSH receptor autoantibodies that stayed positive. Patients with persistent Graves' disease were compared with patients with newly diagnosed Graves' disease using TCR sequencing and RNA sequencing of peripheral blood. The study was registered as a clinical trial and conducted in China. A total of about 35 samples underwent TCR sequencing: about 13 from persistent and around 20 from newly diagnosed Graves' disease patients. Antithyroid drugs had been taken for approximately 10 years on average by persistent Graves' disease patients in the clinical cohort. The full study reports these points: Sequencing and analysis were restricted to the TCR beta chain. More public clonotypes were shared among persistent patients (roughly 3,000) than among newly diagnosed patients (over 900). The authors noted that the small sample size was a limitation that may lower accuracy. Persistent Graves' disease patients showed lower TCR Shannon entropy and fewer highly expanded clones than newly diagnosed patients, suggesting clonal expansion. Persistent disease showed preferential use of TRBV28, TRBJ1-2 and TRBJ2-5, whereas newly diagnosed disease favored TRBV20-1 and TRBJ2-1. Only peripheral blood was studied, because thyroid tissue, the primary lesion, was inaccessible.

The meaning of the sample's time point label: persistent/refractory GD, antithyroid drugs over 5 years with positive TRAb. RNA was extracted from PBMCs in TRIzol for both TCR sequencing and RNA sequencing. Graves' disease was diagnosed according to American Thyroid Association guidelines. Patients for the study were recruited at an endocrinology department in Xi'an, China. From each patient, 7.5 to 10 milliliters of peripheral blood was collected into an EDTA anticoagulant tube. Ficoll Paque Plus density gradient separation was used to isolate PBMCs, and no additional T cell sorting was done. RNA quality was checked with an Agilent 2100 Bioanalyzer and agarose gel, and concentration with a NanoDrop 2000. This clonotype appeared many times. The antigen it binds to is not known. Base quality data are lacking; no much larger clone is found one base away. Including cysteine and phenylalanine, the CDR3 has 13 amino acids. Just CDR3 DNA is preserved here, 39 bases in frame from base 1. V and J are truncated by 4 bases and 4 bases respectively, leaving an intervening sequence of 11 bases. For CDR1 and CDR2, the germline V gene lists SNHLY and FYNNEI.

Receptors were amplified or captured by multiplex PCR. Instrument on record: Illumina HiSeq 4000. To build TCR beta libraries, CDR3 regions were amplified by Arm-PCR using iRepertoire HTBI primers. Before sequencing, the PCR products went through gel purification. Per the original workflow: Gene usage analysis of CDR3 amino acid clonotypes relied on the roughly 60 TRBV and fewer than 15 TRBJ segments identified across samples. Filtered high-quality paired reads were merged into contigs using COPE and FqMerger. BLAST was used to align contigs to IMGT TRBV, TRBD and TRBJ reference genes, with CDR3 defined following IMGT. Highly expanded clones were defined as clonotypes with a frequency above 0.1%. Shannon entropy was used to measure repertoire diversity, and the Gini coefficient was used to measure V-J evenness. Public clonotypes were defined as clonotypes shared by more than one individual. Using fastp at Q25 and MiXCR, TCRdb reprocessed the public reads and kept productive beta chains. Rows with one shared CDR3 protein collapse into an entry with the most common genes and DNA. TCRdb's processing, not the study's, gives the V and J calls here. Across this sample there are roughly 490,000 distinct CDR3 sequences, with approximately 23% seen only once. Around 12% of the sample is held by the ten biggest clonotypes.

The receptor chain draws on TRBV2 and TRBJ2-7; the D gene is not confidently resolved. This clonotype originated in a female donor with Graves disease. The sample consisted of peripheral blood mononuclear cells (PBMCs), taken when the disease was refractory, from a patient treated with antithyroid drugs. The DNA sequence reads TGTGCCAGCAGTGCGTCAGTGCTATACGAGCAGTACTTC. Translated, it reads CASSASVLYEQYF.